These 25 T cell receptor beta chains came from one sample sequenced in a study of cytomegalovirus exposure and HLA in healthy donors. 60 Vbeta and 13 Jbeta primers were used in PCR. Sequencing used immunoSEQ multiplex PCR; TCRdb keeps in-frame clones, though not all of them. The sample records some 89,000 clones, about four fifths being singletons. Material for sequencing was PBMCs. The receptors originated from a woman aged 40 to 55 in good health and CMV-seropositive.

The chain employs TRBV27 and TRBJ1-5, with D tentatively TRBD1 (6 bases). V lost 2 bases, J lost 2 bases, and 16 bases lay in between. Looked up from germline, CDR1 is MNHEY and CDR2 is SMNVEV (reference sequence). The CDR3 totals 17 residues. Written as DNA, the CDR3 is TGTGCCAGCAGTTTAACAAACAGGGTATCGGGCAATCAGCCCCAGCATTTT. Translating it yields CASSLTNRVSGNQPQHF.

The chain couples TRBV28 to TRBJ1-1; TRBD1 matches 7 bases. The CDR3 is 13 residues long. Trimming cost V 7 bases and J 5 bases; bases outside gene matches: 7. Germline-derived CDR1 and CDR2 are MDHEN and SYDVKM. This chain's CDR3 is CASNRDSDTEAFF. DNA for the CDR3: TGTGCCAGCAACAGGGACAGCGATACTGAAGCTTTCTTT.

By share of the sample, this clone is medium-sized. V gene TRBV28 combines with J gene TRBJ2-7; D gene unclear. CDR3 length equals 14 residues. Germline CDR1 MDHEN, CDR2 SYDVKM. V lost 1 base, J lost 1 base, and 8 bases lay in between. CDR3 bases: TGTGCCAGCAGTTTATTCGCGGAATCCTACGAGCAGTACTTC. Translated, it gives CASSLFAESYEQYF.

CDR3 DNA sequence: TGTGCCAGCAGCGTAGCTCCCCCAGCTAGCGGAGATACGCAGTATTTT. Translating it yields CASSVAPPASGDTQYF. This chain links TRBV9 with TRBJ2-3, with 7 bases matching TRBD2. This CDR3 contains 16 residues. CDR1 is SGDLS, CDR2 YYNGEE, per germline. V was pared by 0 bases and J by 5 bases, with 9 bases of the junction left unmatched.

The chain employs TRBV7-2 and TRBJ2-7; D possibly corresponds to TRBD1 (6 bases). This CDR3 has 14 residues. Germline loops: CDR1 SGHTA, CDR2 FQGNSA. With 5 bases removed from V and 0 bases from J, the gap between germline ends came to 11 bases. The CDR3 loop reads CASSRTGFSYEQYF. The CDR3 DNA follows: TGTGCCAGCAGCCGAACAGGGTTCTCCTACGAGCAGTACTTC.

V is TRBV19 and J is TRBJ2-7; tentatively, D is TRBD1 (6 bases). Germline-derived CDR1 and CDR2 are LNHDA and SQIVND (reference sequence). Trimming stripped 4 bases from V and 0 bases from J, with 10 bases between. The CDR3 covers 14 residues. The DNA for the CDR3 is TGTGCCAGTAGTACCGACAGGAGCTCCTACGAGCAGTACTTC. It encodes CASSTDRSSYEQYF.

The chain recombines TRBV7-9 with TRBJ2-7; 12 bases agree with TRBD2. The CDR3 is 14 amino acids. CDR1 is SEHNR, CDR2 FQNEAQ, per germline (reference sequence). After removal of 4 bases from V and 6 bases from J, the junction contained 4 bases not matched to a gene. The CDR3 DNA reads TGTGCCAGCAGCTACGGGACTAGCGGGCTCGAGCAGTACTTC. Translated: CASSYGTSGLEQYF. Using reference TRBV7-9 and TRBJ2-7 for the parts outside the CDR3, the full variable domain is DTGVSQNPRHKITKRGQNVTFRCDPISEHNRLYWYRQTLGQGPEFLTYFQNEAQLEKSRLLSDRFSAERPKGSFSTLEIQRTEQGDSAMYLCASSYGTSGLEQYFGPGTRLTVT.

This rearrangement joins TRBV27 to TRBJ2-6; 8 bases are shared with TRBD1. CDR3 length: 17 amino acids. V was pared by 5 bases and J by 1 base, with 7 bases of the junction left unmatched. The germline gives CDR1 MNHEY, CDR2 SMNVEV (reference sequence). The CDR3 reads CASSIGQGESGANVLTF. The CDR3 DNA follows: TGTGCCAGCAGTATAGGACAGGGAGAGTCTGGGGCCAACGTCCTGACTTTC.

V and J are TRBV30 and TRBJ1-1, with D perhaps matching TRBD1 (5 bases). Germline CDR1 GTSNPN, CDR2 SVGIG (reference sequence). The CDR3 covers 14 residues. V gave up 0 bases and J gave up 3 bases, with 11 bases separating them. The DNA of the CDR3 is TGTGCCTGGAGTGTAGGGGAGCGGGACACTGAAGCTTTCTTT. Amino acids: CAWSVGERDTEAFF.

A single count supports this clone. The V call is TRBV10-1, the J call TRBJ2-3; tentative D call: TRBD2 (5 bases). V lost 0 bases and J 3 bases, leaving 7 bases between the germline ends. Germline CDR1 is WNHNN and CDR2 is SYGVQD (reference sequence). The CDR3 length is 14 residues. This CDR3 reads CASSESTGTDTQYF. The CDR3 nucleotides are TGCGCCAGCAGTGAGTCGACGGGAACAGATACGCAGTATTTT.

DNA for the CDR3: TGTGCCAGCAGCGTAGAAGGGGGGGGGAAACTGTTTTTT. Protein: CASSVEGGGKLFF. This rearrangement joins TRBV9 to TRBJ1-4; TRBD1 might be the D (6 bases). This CDR3 is 13 amino acids long. Trimming cost V 0 bases and J 11 bases, with 11 bases left between them. Germline-derived CDR1 and CDR2 are SGDLS and YYNGEE.

J is TRBJ2-7 and V is TRBV6-1; TRBD2 agrees at 13 bases. There are 13 residues in the CDR3. V gave up 3 bases and J gave up 13 bases; unmatched junction bases: 6. Germline lookup yields CDR1 MNHNS and CDR2 SASEGT. This CDR3 reads CASSDTSGGGSYF. DNA for the CDR3: TGTGCCAGCAGTGATACTAGCGGGGGGGGCAGCTACTTC.

The sample holds a few counts of this clone. The rearrangement links TRBV7-3 to TRBJ2-5, with a tentative D call TRBD2 (6 bases). Germline lookup yields CDR1 SGHTA and CDR2 FQGTGA. CDR3 length: 15 residues. The V end was cut by 2 bases, the J end by 5 bases, with 15 bases between. CDR3 in DNA: TGTGCCAGCAGCTTAGGGGGGAACGGGATGGAGACCCAGTACTTC. Amino acid sequence: CASSLGGNGMETQYF. Drawing the rest from reference TRBV7-3 and TRBJ2-5, the complete variable domain is GAGVSQTPSNKVTEKGKYVELRCDPISGHTALYWYRQSLGQGPEFLIYFQGTGAADDSGLPNDRFFAVRPEGSVSTLKIQRTERGDSAVYLCASSLGGNGMETQYFGPGTRLLVL.

V usage is TRBV5-1 and J usage is TRBJ2-2; D not resolved. Germline V gene data show CDR1 as SGHRS and CDR2 as YFSETQ. Trimming pared 0 bases from V and 6 bases from J, leaving 6 bases between. The CDR3 spans 13 residues. The DNA of the CDR3 is TGCGCCAGCAGCTTGGTTCCGTCCGGGGAGCTGTTTTTT. This encodes CASSLVPSGELFF.

This chain uses TRBV10-3 with TRBJ2-1, with a possible D match to TRBD2 (5 bases). The germline V gene has CDR1 ENHRY and CDR2 SYGVKD. With 0 bases removed from V and 10 bases from J, the gap between germline ends came to 10 bases. CDR3 size: 13 residues. The CDR3 region is CAISESLWREQFF. CDR3 coding DNA: TGTGCCATCAGTGAGTCTCTATGGAGGGAGCAGTTCTTC.

The chain's CDR3 is CASSKRGVGNEKLFF. The CDR3 region has the DNA TGTGCCAGCAGTAAACGGGGTGTTGGTAATGAAAAACTGTTTTTT. The chain is built from TRBV25-1 and TRBJ1-4, with D unclear. CDR1 is MGHDK and CDR2 is SYGVNS in the germline V gene. V lost 5 bases and J 4 bases, leaving 14 bases between the germline ends. The CDR3 is made up of 15 amino acids.

The chain has TRBV9 and TRBJ2-1; the D gene is possibly TRBD2 (6 bases). CDR1 and CDR2 (germline): SGDLS, YYNGEE. V gave up 5 bases and J gave up 7 bases, with 10 bases separating them. This CDR3 has 12 amino acids. Written as DNA, the CDR3 is TGTGCCAGCAGGTACGGGGGTAATGAGCAGTTCTTC. Translation gives CASRYGGNEQFF. The variable domain in full, with the rest retrieved from reference TRBV9 and TRBJ2-1, is DSGVTQTPKHLITATGQRVTLRCSPRSGDLSVYWYQQSLDQGLQFLIQYYNGEERAKGNILERFSAQQFPDLHSELNLSSLELGDSALYFCASRYGGNEQFFGPGTRLTVL.

The genes are TRBV7-9 and TRBJ2-3, with 10 bases identical to TRBD1. Trimming cost V 5 bases and J 6 bases; bases outside gene matches: 5. CDR1 is SEHNR, CDR2 FQNEAQ, per germline (reference sequence). The CDR3 contains 14 residues. In DNA form, the CDR3 reads TGTGCCAGCAGCGTTGGACAGGGGGGTGATACGCAGTATTTT. Amino acids: CASSVGQGGDTQYF.

V is TRBV11-3 and J is TRBJ2-7; 7 nucleotides align to TRBD1. V lost 1 base and J lost 6; bases outside the gene matches: 6. This CDR3 contains 14 residues. Germline lookup yields CDR1 SGHNT and CDR2 YENEEA. The CDR3 is CASSLAPNRGEQYF. For the CDR3, the DNA is TGTGCCAGCAGCTTAGCCCCAAACAGGGGCGAGCAGTACTTC.

This clone was found a few times. The chain is built from TRBV19 and TRBJ2-1; 9 nucleotides match TRBD2. The V gene's germline CDR1 is LNHDA and CDR2 SQIVND (reference sequence). The V segment lost 1 base and the J segment 3 bases; nucleotides outside the gene matches: 1. This CDR3 spans 15 amino acids. CDR3 sequence: CASSIGTSDYNEQFF. CDR3 in DNA: TGTGCCAGTAGTATAGGGACTAGCGACTACAATGAGCAGTTCTTC.

The chain is built from TRBV28 and TRBJ2-7, with 7 bases aligning to TRBD1. J was trimmed by 2 bases and V by 5 bases; bases with no gene match: 6. From germline, CDR1 is MDHEN and CDR2 SYDVKM. The CDR3 has 14 residues. The CDR3 loop reads CASSTGQVTYEQYF. The CDR3 DNA reads as TGTGCCAGCAGTACCGGACAGGTTACCTACGAGCAGTACTTC.

Regarding this clone: Germline and junction disagree at one end, which may indicate a read error. This chain links TRBV7-7 with TRBJ2-5; D call uncertain. This CDR3 is built from 13 residues. Germline loops: CDR1 SSHAT, CDR2 FNYEAQ (reference sequence). DNA of the CDR3: TGTGCTAGCAGCTTAGCCGTGGCAGAGACCCAGTACTTC. Translation: CASSLAVAETQYF.

For the CDR3, the DNA is TGTGCCAGTAGTTGGACAGATCAGCCCCAGCATTTT. Translating it yields CASSWTDQPQHF. The chain joins TRBV19 to TRBJ1-5; TRBD1 is a possible D gene (6 bases). The V end was cut by 5 bases, the J end by 5 bases, with 7 bases between. This CDR3 spans 12 amino acids. Germline V gene data show CDR1 as LNHDA and CDR2 as SQIVND (reference sequence). Full variable domain (remainder filled in from reference TRBV19 and TRBJ1-5): DGGITQSPKYLFRKEGQNVTLSCEQNLNHDAMYWYRQDPGQGLRLIYYSQIVNDFQKGDIAEGYSVSREKKESFPLTVTSAQKNPTAFYLCASSWTDQPQHFGDGTRLSIL.

The chain carries TRBV15 and TRBJ1-3, with a tentative D call TRBD1 (6 bases). The CDR3 totals 17 residues. Germline CDR1 is LNHNV and CDR2 is YYDKDF (reference sequence). Between the trimmed V and J ends, which lost 0 bases and 0 bases, there was a span of 12 bases. In DNA form, the CDR3 reads TGTGCCACCAGCAGAGATCGCCAGACAGGCTCTGGAAACACCATATATTTT. This codes for CATSRDRQTGSGNTIYF.

This clone was recorded only once. The gene calls are TRBV29-1 and TRBJ2-3; a weak D match, TRBD2 (7 bases). The CDR3 is 14 residues long. V lost 2 bases and J 6 bases, leaving 15 bases between the germline ends. The germline V gene has CDR1 SQVTM and CDR2 ANQGSEA. The CDR3 DNA is TGCAGCGTTGAAAAAGGGGGGGGAAGGGATACGCAGTATTTT. Its protein product is CSVEKGGGRDTQYF.